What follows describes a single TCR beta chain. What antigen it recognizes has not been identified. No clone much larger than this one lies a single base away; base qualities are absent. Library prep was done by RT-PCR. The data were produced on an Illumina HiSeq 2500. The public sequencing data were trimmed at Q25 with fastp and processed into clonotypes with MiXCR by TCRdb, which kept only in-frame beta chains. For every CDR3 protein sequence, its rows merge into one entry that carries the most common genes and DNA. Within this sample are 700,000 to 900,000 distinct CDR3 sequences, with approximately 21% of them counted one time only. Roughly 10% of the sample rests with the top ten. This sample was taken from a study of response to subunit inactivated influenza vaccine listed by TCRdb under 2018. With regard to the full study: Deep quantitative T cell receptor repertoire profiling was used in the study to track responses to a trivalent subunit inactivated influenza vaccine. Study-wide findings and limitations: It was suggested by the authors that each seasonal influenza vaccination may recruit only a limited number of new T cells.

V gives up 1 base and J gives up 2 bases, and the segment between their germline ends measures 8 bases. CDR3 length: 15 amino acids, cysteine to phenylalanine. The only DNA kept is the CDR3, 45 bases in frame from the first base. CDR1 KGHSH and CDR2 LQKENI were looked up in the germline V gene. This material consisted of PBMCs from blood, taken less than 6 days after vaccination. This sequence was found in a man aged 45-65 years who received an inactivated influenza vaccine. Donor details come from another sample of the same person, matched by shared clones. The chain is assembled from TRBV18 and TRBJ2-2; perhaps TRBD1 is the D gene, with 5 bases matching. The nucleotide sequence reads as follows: TGTGCCAGCTCACCACTGACAGCCAACACCGGGGAGCTGTTTTTT. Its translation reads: CASSPLTANTGELFF.